This T cell receptor (beta chain) was sequenced during a study of T cell responses to AZD1222 COVID-19 vaccine. The study, taken as a whole, reports: Donors in the cohort were predominantly white British and more often female, and clonal diversity was possibly underestimated. After the peak T cell response, and only then, were repertoires sampled.

Generated by immunoSEQ multiplex PCR, the TCRdb table keeps only in-frame clones and is missing some. The sample lists around 150,000 clones; 92% were seen once. A single count supports this clone. The antigen remains unidentified. After removal of 6 bases from V and 8 bases from J, the junction contained 8 bases not matched to a gene. The CDR3 runs to 14 residues. The germline CDR1 and CDR2 sequences are ENHRY and SYGVKD. Second doses that came at about 4 or about 12 weeks were put together. The sample was peripheral blood, taken 28 days after the second AZD1222 dose. The clonotype was recovered from an adult who received the AZD1222 COVID-19 vaccine. This chain links TRBV10-3 with TRBJ2-1; 9 bases match TRBD1. The CDR3, as DNA: TGTGCCATCAGCGGGGGGACAGGGAGGGATGAGCAGTTCTTC. It translates to CAISGGTGRDEQFF.